This T cell receptor (beta chain) was sequenced in a study of cytomegalovirus exposure and HLA in healthy donors (dated by TCRdb to the late 2010s). About the study as a whole: According to an earlier analysis of 587 of the donors, about 179 million T cells yielded 117 million unique TCR beta sequences and around 280 Gb of sequence data. Every discovery cohort repertoire had been produced on one sequencing platform. Donor age, sex, ethnicity and CMV serostatus were collected together with the repertoire data. To predict cytomegalovirus infection status, the study combined high-throughput TCR immunosequencing, statistical association of individual TCRs with disease status, and machine learning. HLA typing included class I and class II loci at four-digit resolution. To decide whether each TCR beta V gene segment behaved as functional or pseudogenic, an earlier analysis of 587 of the donors relied on high-throughput TCR beta sequencing. Because of strong linkage in the cohort, roughly five DR-DQ haplotypes were treated as single units for association and clustering. Among the approximately 400 genotyped donors, around 81% belonged to the genetic ancestry cluster associated with self-reported Caucasian donors. Among some 410 genotyped donors of the cohort, an average of approximately 240,000 unique TCR beta nucleotide sequences was sequenced per donor, of which approximately 18% were non-productive. The later analysis used no new phenotypic data to find candidate immune exposures, relying instead on TCR beta sequences and their occurrence across donors. Genome-wide SNP genotypes for about three fifths of the roughly 670 donors were used in a later genetic analysis, which treated that subset as a discovery cohort. Typing coverage varied by locus: roughly 629-630 donors for A, B, C, DRB1 and DQB1; 500 to 550 for DQA1; over 600 for DPA1; roughly 450 for DPB1. A separate validation cohort of about 110 different subjects was used in addition to the roughly 670-subject first cohort. Using immunosequencing, the study profiled T cell repertoires from around 680 subjects and related those repertoires to cytomegalovirus serostatus. The study aimed to test whether cataloging public T cell receptors could reveal signatures of past pathogen exposure. In a later analysis, previously published TCR beta repertoires from 550 to 700 donors were re-analyzed and high-resolution HLA genotyping was added so that TCR occurrence patterns could be studied. Around 320 gigabases of sequencing data and 78 million or so unique TCR sequences were included in an early release covering about 700 HLA-typed donors. The paper as a whole reports these results and caveats: In an earlier analysis of approximately 590 of the donors, most TCR beta V segments appeared in productive rearrangements about 90% or about 30% of the time, broadly matching IMGT annotations. A total of roughly 160 TCR beta chains were listed by the study as associated with cytomegalovirus. In a later analysis, around 17,000 TCR beta sequences were associated with specific HLA alleles at a false discovery rate of 0.05. In both the original and validation cohorts, the classifier was reported to diagnose cytomegalovirus status with high specificity and sensitivity. A later analysis found that HLA-associated TCR beta chains were more clonally expanded and had lower generation probabilities than equally common non-associated chains. Several of the top co-occurrence clusters appeared to be linked to parvovirus B19, influenza, CMV and Epstein-Barr virus, according to a later analysis. HLA typing was unavailable for some donors at each locus, so association tests used only the typed subset. The cohort was sequenced for TCR beta chains only, and without alpha or paired-chain data the features that could be detected were limited. A later analysis found that TCR association rates varied across HLA loci, with DRB1 alleles showing the most associated TCRs and HLA-C alleles the fewest. The presence/absence analyses assumed that sequencing depth was roughly uniform across donors, and that assumption may not be true. Linkage disequilibrium might explain the correlated functional status among segregating V segments, but an unknown experimental factor could not be excluded. Compared with the roughly 600-donor mean, donors in an Asian-associated ancestry cluster had fewer N-insertions in productive TCRs, according to a later genetic analysis. In a later genetic analysis, a missense DCLRE1C variant was associated with V-gene and J-gene trimming of TCR beta chains, and the association was replicated in an independent cohort. When HLA alleles, especially DR and DQ, strongly co-occurred, TCR associations were difficult to assign to individual alleles. The earlier analysis of about 600 of the donors excluded roughly 17 rarely observed V segments, including chromosome 9 orphons, because counts were too low. A later analysis found that most CMV-associated TCR beta chains appeared HLA-restricted, with HLA associations seemingly driven largely by CMV exposure. For the cohort, immune exposure information was limited to CMV serostatus. The sequencing pipeline was judged likely to have produced a cluster of highly shared sequence variants as a technical artifact. Most TCR sequences were seen in very few donors, while some public TCRs were found in many individuals. Because the 87-base-pair reads could not distinguish some IMGT-functional V segments, including TRBV6-2 and TRBV6-3, those segments were excluded. It was suggested by the authors that the approach could potentially be generalized to other disease states and immunological phenotypes. A further reported finding was that TCR beta sequences accurately predicted the HLA-A and HLA-B alleles for most subjects in the first cohort. In vitro tests confirmed that a few of the cytomegalovirus-associated TCR beta chains recognize cytomegalovirus antigens.

The cohort consisted of 670 or so healthy bone marrow donors. At the time of sampling, every cohort member was nominally healthy, though immune exposures that went unrecorded were likely present. The donor tested CMV seronegative, placing the donor among the 350 or so seronegative members of the cohort. Each donor provided a peripheral blood sample, and peripheral blood mononuclear cells were used for TCR beta sequencing. The Qiagen DNeasy Blood Extraction Kit was used to extract genomic DNA from the blood cell samples. Looking up the germline V gene yields CDR1 SGDLS and CDR2 YYNGEE. From its cysteine to its phenylalanine, the CDR3 spans 15 amino acids. Just the 45-base CDR3 DNA is kept, in frame starting at base 1. Trimming at the junction amounts to 0 bases on V and 1 base on J, and the germline ends lie 7 bases apart. Comments on this clone: Its specific antigen is unknown. Per-base qualities were not stored, and no clone one base away is much larger.

Libraries were prepared through the immunoSEQ multiplex PCR assay. The multiplex PCR relied on a mix of 60 forward primers for TCR Vbeta segments and 13 reverse primers for TCR Jbeta segments. Amplification of the CDR3 region of rearranged TCR beta genes was performed with a multiplex PCR assay on genomic DNA. The amplified TCR beta libraries were sequenced on the Illumina HiSeq System as 87-base-pair reads. As for how the authors treated the data: A later analysis tallied roughly 80 million unique TCR beta chains across the 666 repertoires, and 10 million to 11 million of those chains were shared by two or more donors. To remove PCR and sequencing errors, raw reads were error-corrected and collapsed into unique sequences using a nearest-neighbor algorithm that merged closely related sequences. V, D and J gene segments were assigned by aligning CDR3 sequences to IMGT reference sequences. For a sequence to be retained, a match of at least six nucleotides was required to both a V gene segment and a J gene segment. Rearrangements were classified as productive when the CDR3 lacked stop codons and remained in frame with V and J, and all other rearrangements were classified as non-productive. CDR3 was defined according to IMGT convention as the region running from the second conserved V-encoded cysteine to the conserved J-encoded phenylalanine. The earlier analysis of about 590 of the donors excluded sequences that lacked an unambiguous match to a single V gene segment. In an earlier analysis of a few hundred of the donors, V segments were called functional above 56.7% productive rearrangements and were called segregating when the between-donor standard deviation exceeded 5%. To diagnose cytomegalovirus status from the catalog of TCR beta chain sequences, a statistical classification framework was built. V and J gene assignment, in a later analysis, came from comparing TCR nucleotide sequences with IMGT/GENE-DB human TR gene sequences. Using the TCRdist pipeline, a later analysis assigned CDR3 sequences along with most-parsimonious VDJ recombination scenarios. In a later analysis, each TCR beta chain was defined by its CDR3 amino acid sequence together with its V-gene family, and reads lacking a unique V-gene family were excluded. To address suspected cross-contamination and a sequencing artifact, a later analysis removed 550 to 750 highly shared, low-generation-probability nucleotide sequences. A later analysis calculated a clonal expansion index for each public chain from normalized within-repertoire ranks of inferred template counts. A later analysis computed generation probabilities with a VDJ recombination model fitted to out-of-frame rearrangements, and checked the results against IGoR. Hypergeometric tests were used in a later analysis to score TCR-TCR, TCR-HLA and TCR-CMV co-occurrence, with a repertoire-size bias correction applied to the TCR pairs. To estimate false discovery rates, a later analysis permuted the HLA or CMV assignments 20 times. In a later analysis, co-occurring TCRs were grouped using DBSCAN, with TCRdist sequence similarity added in when clustering inside HLA-allele-positive subsets. Repertoires with fewer than 30,000 or more than 120,000 public chains were left out of co-occurrence clustering, as were five repertoires with anomalous nucleotide sharing. Drawn from immuneACCESS, this table holds only the in-frame rearrangements with V and J called that TCRdb kept. Clones are partly lost; checked studies trace under half to an unresolved V gene and leave the rest unexplained. V and J calls plus clone size are reproduced from that table; the DNA served to infer D and trimming. The sample table records about 90,000 clones; around 80% of these occur just once. The ten largest make up approximately 0.6% of the sample.

The specimen sequenced was PBMCs. The receptor was derived from a man in his thirties or forties in good health and CMV-seronegative. The chain was built from TRBV9 and TRBJ1-4, with no confident D gene call. The CDR3 in this case is CASSVDGRTNEKLFF. In nucleotides, the sequence is TGTGCCAGCAGCGTAGATGGGCGAACTAATGAAAAACTGTTTTTT. The full variable domain, with segments outside the CDR3 supplied by the reference TRBV9 and TRBJ1-4 proteins, appears as DSGVTQTPKHLITATGQRVTLRCSPRSGDLSVYWYQQSLDQGLQFLIQYYNGEERAKGNILERFSAQQFPDLHSELNLSSLELGDSALYFCASSVDGRTNEKLFFGSGTQLSVL.